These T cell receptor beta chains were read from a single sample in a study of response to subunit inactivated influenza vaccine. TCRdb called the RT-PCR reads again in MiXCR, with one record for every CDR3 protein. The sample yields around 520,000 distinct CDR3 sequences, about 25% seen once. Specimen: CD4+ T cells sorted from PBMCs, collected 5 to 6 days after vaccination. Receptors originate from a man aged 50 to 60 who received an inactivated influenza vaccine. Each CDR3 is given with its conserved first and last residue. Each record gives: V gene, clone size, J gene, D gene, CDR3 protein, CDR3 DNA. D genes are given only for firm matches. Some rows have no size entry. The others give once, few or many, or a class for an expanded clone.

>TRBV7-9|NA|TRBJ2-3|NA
CASSPPGTRSTDTQYF
TGTGCCAGCAGCCCTCCGGGGACGCGTTCCACAGATACGCAGTATTTT
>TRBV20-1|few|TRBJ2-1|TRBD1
CSARDPAGGWSEQFF
TGCAGTGCTAGAGACCCGGCAGGGGGCTGGAGTGAGCAGTTCTTC
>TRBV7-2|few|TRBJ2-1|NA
CASILGGNNEQFF
NA
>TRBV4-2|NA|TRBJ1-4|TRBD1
CASSQMGGQGNEKLFF
TGTGCCAGCAGCCAGATGGGGGGACAGGGTAATGAAAAACTGTTTTTT
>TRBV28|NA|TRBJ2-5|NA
CASSPGTNRETQYF
TGTGCCAGCAGTCCCGGGACAAACCGAGAGACCCAGTACTTC
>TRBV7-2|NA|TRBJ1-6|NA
CASSLAGGGSPLHF
TGTGCCAGCAGCTTAGCGGGGGGCGGTTCACCCCTCCACTTT
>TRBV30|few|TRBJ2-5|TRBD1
CAWSVRGTADF
TGTGCCTGGAGTGTACGTGGGACAGCGGACTTC
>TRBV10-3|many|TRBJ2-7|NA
CAIKGSGYSYEQYF
TGTGCCATCAAAGGGTCAGGGTATTCCTACGAGCAGTACTTC
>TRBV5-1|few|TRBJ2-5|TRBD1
CATADRGYETQYF
TGCGCCACTGCGGACAGGGGCTATGAGACCCAGTACTTC
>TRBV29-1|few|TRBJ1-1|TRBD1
CSVAGTVNTEAFF
TGCAGCGTTGCAGGGACAGTGAACACTGAAGCTTTCTTT
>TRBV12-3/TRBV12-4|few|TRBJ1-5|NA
CASSRDPSRVQPQHF
TGTGCCAGCAGCCGGGACCCCAGTCGGGTGCAGCCCCAGCATTTT
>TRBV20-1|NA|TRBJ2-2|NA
CSARTGTATGELFF
TGCAGTGCTCGAACCGGGACCGCCACCGGGGAGCTGTTTTTT
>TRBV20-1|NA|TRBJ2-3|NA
CSAVRGTDTQYF
TGCAGTGCCGTACGGGGGACAGATACGCAGTATTTT
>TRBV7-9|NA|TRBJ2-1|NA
CASSREYEQFF
TGTGCCAGCAGCCGGGAGTATGAGCAGTTCTTC
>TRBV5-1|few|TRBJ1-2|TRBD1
CASSAGQSYGYTF
TGCGCCAGCAGCGCGGGACAGTCCTATGGCTACACCTTC
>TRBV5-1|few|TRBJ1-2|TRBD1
CASSLDRDSANYGYTF
TGCGCCAGCAGCTTGGATAGGGACAGCGCTAACTATGGCTACACCTTC
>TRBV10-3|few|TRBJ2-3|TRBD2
CAISESGSADTQYF
TGTGCCATCAGTGAGAGCGGGAGTGCGGATACGCAGTATTTT
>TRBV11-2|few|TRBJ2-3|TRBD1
CASSNPVRAQGTDTQYF
TGTGCCAGCAGCAACCCAGTCCGTGCACAGGGGACAGATACGCAGTATTTT
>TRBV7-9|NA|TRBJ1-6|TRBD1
CASSSTGGSSPLHF
TGTGCCAGCAGCTCGACAGGGGGAAGTTCACCCCTCCACTTT